These 22 T cell receptor beta chains came from one sample sequenced in a study of shared clonotypes between healthy human individuals (dated by TCRdb to between 2020 and 2021). Libraries came from the immunoSEQ multiplex PCR assay. TCRdb's version of the immuneACCESS table is confined to in-frame rearrangements and falls short of the full clone set. An unresolved V gene accounts for under half of the shortfall where checked; the remainder is of unknown origin. For this sample there are a few million clones; 85% to 95% appear just once. The top ten constitute roughly 0.36% of the sample. The sample comprised naive CD4+ T cells from PBMCs. Explained via the paper, the cell subset or site label denotes: CD45RA+ positively selected. The receptors come from a man between 18 and 35 years old in good health. Some clones in this sample may be carry-over from other donors' samples.

The CDR3 bases are TGTGCCAGCAGGCGGACAACTCTAGCCAAAAACATTCAGTACTTC. Protein product: CASRRTTLAKNIQYF. This chain connects TRBV6-5 to TRBJ2-4; D perhaps matches TRBD1 (5 bases). This CDR3 has 15 amino acids. Germline-derived CDR1 and CDR2 are MNHEY and SVGAGI. Trimming left V 6 bases short and J 0 bases short, with 12 bases between.

This clone showed up just once. The chain is built from TRBV18 and TRBJ2-7, with 9 bases aligning to TRBD2. The CDR3 has 16 amino acids. With 2 bases clipped from V and 5 bases from J, the junction kept 10 bases outside the gene matches. CDR1 is KGHSH and CDR2 is LQKENI in the germline V gene. The chain's CDR3 is CASSPSGSGRTNEQYF. For the CDR3, the DNA is TGTGCCAGCTCACCATCAGGCAGCGGGAGGACGAACGAGCAGTACTTC.

For this clone: Different DNA sequences within this sample yield the same CDR3. This rearrangement joins TRBV5-1 to TRBJ2-3; D unresolved. V gave up 0 bases and J gave up 1 base, with 6 bases separating them. There are 14 residues in the CDR3. Germline V lookup: CDR1 SGHRS, CDR2 YFSETQ. The CDR3 DNA sequence: TGCGCCAGCAGCTTGGTGCCAGGCACAGATACGCAGTATTTT. This gives the protein CASSLVPGTDTQYF.

This sequence joins TRBV5-6 and TRBJ2-5; no reliable D call. Germline V CDR1 and CDR2: SGHDT, YYEEEE. The CDR3 totals 13 residues. V shed 4 bases and J shed 5 bases, with 12 bases lying between them. CDR3 loop: CASSGRVSETQYF. The CDR3 nucleotides read TGTGCCAGCAGCGGGCGAGTGTCCGAGACCCAGTACTTC. Variable domain in full (rest from reference TRBV5-6 and TRBJ2-5): DAGVTQSPTHLIKTRGQQVTLRCSPKSGHDTVSWYQQALGQGPQFIFQYYEEEERQRGNFPDRFSGHQFPNYSSELNVNALLLGDSALYLCASSGRVSETQYFGPGTRLLVL.

The rearrangement links TRBV9 to TRBJ2-1; D is possibly TRBD1 (6 bases). The CDR3 covers 13 residues. Trimming cost V 2 bases and J 11 bases, with 14 bases left between them. Germline-derived CDR1 and CDR2 are SGDLS and YYNGEE. This CDR3 is CASSVDTRGKQFF. CDR3 coding DNA: TGTGCCAGCAGCGTGGACACTAGGGGGAAGCAGTTCTTC.

This chain connects TRBV7-6 to TRBJ2-7; D perhaps matches TRBD2 (5 bases). This CDR3 region has 16 residues. V dropped 0 bases and J dropped 0 bases, with 12 bases sitting between them. CDR1 and CDR2 from the germline V gene are SGHVS and FNYEAQ. The CDR3 protein is CASSLARSGSSYEQYF. In DNA, the CDR3 is TGTGCCAGCAGCTTAGCGCGAAGCGGAAGCTCCTACGAGCAGTACTTC. Full variable domain (rest looked up from reference TRBV7-6 and TRBJ2-7): GAGVSQSPRYKVTKRGQDVALRCDPISGHVSLYWYRQALGQGPEFLTYFNYEAQQDKSGLPNDRFSAERPEGSISTLTIQRTEQRDSAMYRCASSLARSGSSYEQYFGPGTRLTVT.

J is TRBJ2-2 and V is TRBV28; D could derive from TRBD1 or TRBD2 (5 bases each). The CDR3 consists of 14 residues. Germline loops: CDR1 MDHEN, CDR2 SYDVKM. The V gene lost 9 bases and the J gene lost 3 bases, with 14 bases spanning the gap. The CDR3 DNA is TGTGCCAGTCTACGGGACCGATACACCGGGGAGCTGTTTTTT. This codes for CASLRDRYTGELFF.

Details on this clone: Other DNA sequences within the sample encode an identical CDR3. The chain employs TRBV6-6 and TRBJ2-5; TRBD1 is a possible D gene (6 bases). The CDR3 length is 15 residues. The V end was cut by 2 bases, the J end by 4 bases, with 14 bases between. The germline gives CDR1 MNHNY, CDR2 SVGAGI (reference sequence). The DNA of the CDR3 is TGTGCCAGCAGTTACGGTCAGGGGTTAAGAGAGACCCAGTACTTC. It translates to CASSYGQGLRETQYF.

This chain joins TRBV5-1 and TRBJ1-4; D is unresolved. The V end lost 1 base, the J end lost 3 bases, and 7 bases lay between the germline ends. CDR1 is SGHRS, CDR2 YFSETQ, per germline. The CDR3 is 14 amino acids. CDR3 bases: TGCGCCAGCAGCTTGACGACGGCTAATGAAAAACTGTTTTTT. Translating it yields CASSLTTANEKLFF.

This clone was detected once. V gene TRBV7-9 combines with J gene TRBJ1-5; 10 bases agree with TRBD1. Trimming cost V 4 bases and J 3 bases; bases outside gene matches: 3. Germline V lookup: CDR1 SEHNR, CDR2 FQNEAQ (reference sequence). This CDR3 contains 15 residues. CDR3 DNA: TGTGCCAGCAGCTCGGGACAGGGGCCCAATCAGCCCCAGCATTTT. As protein: CASSSGQGPNQPQHF.

This sequence joins TRBV19 and TRBJ1-4; 7 bases map to TRBD1. The CDR3 is 14 amino acids. The V gene end was trimmed by 6 bases and the J gene end by 3 bases; junction bases not matched to a gene: 4. CDR1 and CDR2 (germline): LNHDA, SQIVND (reference sequence). The CDR3 region is CASSPGQSNEKLFF. CDR3 sequence (DNA): TGTGCCAGTAGCCCGGGACAGTCTAATGAAAAACTGTTTTTT.

The CDR3 spells CASRRDSRSTDTQYF. Here the CDR3 DNA reads TGTGCCAGCAGAAGGGACAGTCGAAGCACAGATACGCAGTATTTT. The V and J genes are TRBV7-3 and TRBJ2-3, with 7 bases lining up with TRBD1. J was trimmed by 0 bases and V by 6 bases; bases with no gene match: 6. Germline V gene sequence: CDR1 SGHTA, CDR2 FQGTGA. There are 15 residues in the CDR3.

In its sample, this clone was seen once. The chain uses TRBV5-8 and TRBJ2-5; tentatively, D is TRBD1 or TRBD2 (5 bases each). Germline lookup yields CDR1 SGHTS and CDR2 YDEGEE. Trimming removed 2 bases at V and 5 bases at J, with 22 bases between. CDR3 length: 17 amino acids. CDR3 region: CASSFGIGGSARETQYF. CDR3 nucleotides: TGTGCCAGCAGCTTCGGGATTGGGGGTAGCGCCCGGGAGACCCAGTACTTC.

V usage is TRBV7-8 and J usage is TRBJ2-1, with 7 positions matching TRBD1. Trimming removed 7 bases from V and 2 bases from J; junction bases left unmatched: 5. The CDR3 totals 14 residues. Germline-derived CDR1 and CDR2 are SGHVS and FQNEAQ. CDR3: CASTRGRTYNEQFF. The DNA of the CDR3 is TGTGCCAGCACCAGGGGGAGAACCTACAATGAGCAGTTCTTC.

This chain connects TRBV21-1 to TRBJ1-5. TRBV21-1 is reported as a pseudogene. This CDR3 spans 14 amino acids. The CDR3 DNA reads as TGTGCCAGCAGCAATGTGGGGGACCATCAGCCCCAGCATTTT. This translates into CASSNVGDHQPQHF.

V and J are TRBV28 and TRBJ2-5; 8 nucleotides line up with TRBD1. Germline CDR1 and CDR2: MDHEN and SYDVKM. The junction had 4 bases not matched to a gene; V was cut back by 5 bases and J by 5 bases. The CDR3 runs 13 residues. The CDR3 spells CASSIQGEETQYF. For the CDR3, the DNA is TGTGCCAGCAGTATACAGGGGGAGGAGACCCAGTACTTC. The variable domain in full, with the rest retrieved from reference TRBV28 and TRBJ2-5, is DVKVTQSSRYLVKRTGEKVFLECVQDMDHENMFWYRQDPGLGLRLIYFSYDVKMKEKGDIPEGYSVSREKKERFSLILESASTNQTSMYLCASSIQGEETQYFGPGTRLLVL.

The J gene is TRBJ2-7, the V gene TRBV5-3, with a tentative D call TRBD2 (7 bases). TRBV5-3 is reported as an ORF; its role is uncertain. V shed 3 bases and J shed 4 bases, with 26 bases lying between them. This CDR3 comprises 18 residues. The CDR3 sequence: CARSSRSGEGRGRYEQYF. CDR3 bases: TGTGCCAGAAGCTCTAGGTCAGGGGAGGGCCGGGGGAGGTACGAGCAGTACTTC.

The rearrangement links TRBV9 to TRBJ1-2; unclear D gene. V lost 4 bases, J lost 4 bases, and 17 bases lay in between. CDR1 is SGDLS, CDR2 YYNGEE, per germline. This CDR3 is built from 15 residues. The CDR3, as DNA: TGTGCCAGCAGCAGGGTTCCCAGGAGTAGCTATGGCTACACCTTC. Protein sequence: CASSRVPRSSYGYTF.

This sequence joins TRBV6-1 and TRBJ2-1; 7 bases match TRBD2. V shed 8 bases, J shed 8 bases, and the junction held 6 bases outside the gene matches. This CDR3 is built from 12 residues. From germline, CDR1 is MNHNS and CDR2 SASEGT. CDR3 DNA: TGTGCCAGCCGGGCGGGAGTATATGAGCAGTTCTTC. The encoded protein is CASRAGVYEQFF.

This clone was seen only once. This chain connects TRBV7-9 to TRBJ2-5; 10 nucleotides agree with TRBD2. This CDR3 has 17 residues. Germline V gene data show CDR1 as SEHNR and CDR2 as FQNEAQ (reference sequence). After removal of 0 bases from V and 2 bases from J, the junction contained 6 bases not matched to a gene. The CDR3: CASSLAWSGRGQETQYF. CDR3 nucleotides: TGTGCCAGCAGCTTAGCATGGAGCGGGAGGGGTCAAGAGACCCAGTACTTC.

The chain carries TRBV12-5 and TRBJ2-2; D unclear. Trimming took off 1 base at V and 6 bases at J, with 6 bases between the two ends. Germline CDR1 reads LGHNT; CDR2 reads FRNRAP. The CDR3 totals 13 residues. The CDR3 coding sequence is TGTGCTAGTGGTTTGGATTCTGCCGGGGAGCTGTTTTTT. The encoded protein is CASGLDSAGELFF.

The chain recombines TRBV5-1 with TRBJ1-1; D might be TRBD1 (5 bases). V was pared by 3 bases and J by 8 bases, with 20 bases between. This CDR3 has 15 amino acids. Per the germline V gene, CDR1 is SGHRS and CDR2 is YFSETQ. The DNA for the CDR3 is TGCGCCAGCAGCTCCGGGAGACAGTTTCCCCCCGAAGCTTTCTTT. It yields the protein CASSSGRQFPPEAFF.